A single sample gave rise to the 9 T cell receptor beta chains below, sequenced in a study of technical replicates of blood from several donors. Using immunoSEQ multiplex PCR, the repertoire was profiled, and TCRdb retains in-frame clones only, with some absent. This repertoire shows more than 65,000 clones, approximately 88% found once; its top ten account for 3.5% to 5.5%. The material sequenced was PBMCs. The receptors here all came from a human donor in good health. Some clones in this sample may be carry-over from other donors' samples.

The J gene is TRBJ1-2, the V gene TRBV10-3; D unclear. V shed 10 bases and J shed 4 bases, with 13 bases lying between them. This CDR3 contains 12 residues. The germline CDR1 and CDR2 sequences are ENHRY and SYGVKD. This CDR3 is CATGQAFYGYTF. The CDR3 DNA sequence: TGTGCCACTGGGCAGGCATTCTATGGCTACACCTTC.

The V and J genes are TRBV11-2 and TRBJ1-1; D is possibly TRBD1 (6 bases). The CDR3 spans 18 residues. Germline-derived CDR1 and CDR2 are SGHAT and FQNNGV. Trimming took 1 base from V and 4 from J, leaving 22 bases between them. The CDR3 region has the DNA TGTGCCAGCAGCTTAGGGGATTCGGGACATTCACGGGGCACTGAAGCTTTCTTT. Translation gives CASSLGDSGHSRGTEAFF.

The CDR3 region is CASSIVAGELFF. In DNA, the CDR3 is TGTGCCAGTAGTATAGTCGCCGGGGAGCTGTTTTTT. The chain recombines TRBV19 with TRBJ2-2; D gene ambiguous. CDR1 is LNHDA, CDR2 SQIVND, per germline (reference sequence). The CDR3 runs 12 residues. V was shortened by 1 base and J by 6 bases, with 3 bases between the two germline ends.

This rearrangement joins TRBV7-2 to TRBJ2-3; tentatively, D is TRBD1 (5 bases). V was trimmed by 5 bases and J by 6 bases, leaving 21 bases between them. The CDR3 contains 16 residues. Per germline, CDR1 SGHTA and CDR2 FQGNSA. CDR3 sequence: CASSNGIQVRSDTQYF. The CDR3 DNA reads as TGTGCCAGCAGCAACGGAATACAGGTCCGTTCGGATACGCAGTATTTT.

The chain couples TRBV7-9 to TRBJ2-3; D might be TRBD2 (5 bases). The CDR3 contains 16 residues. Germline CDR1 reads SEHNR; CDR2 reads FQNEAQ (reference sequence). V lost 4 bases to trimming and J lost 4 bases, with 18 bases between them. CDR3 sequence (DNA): TGTGCCAGCAGCTCCCGGTTAGTAGGAGGCGCAGATACGCAGTATTTT. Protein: CASSSRLVGGADTQYF.

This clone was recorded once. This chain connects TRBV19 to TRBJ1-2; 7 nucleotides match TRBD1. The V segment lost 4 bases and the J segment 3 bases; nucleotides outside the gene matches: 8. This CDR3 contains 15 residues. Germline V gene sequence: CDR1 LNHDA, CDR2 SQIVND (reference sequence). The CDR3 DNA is TGTGCCAGTAGTACGGCCACCGGGACAGACTATGGCTACACCTTC. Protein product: CASSTATGTDYGYTF.

The CDR3 DNA is TGTGCCTGGAGTAGCGGGAGGGCCAATGAGCAGTTCTTC. This translates into CAWSSGRANEQFF. The chain has TRBV30 and TRBJ2-1, with 10 positions matching TRBD2. The germline gives CDR1 GTSNPN, CDR2 SVGIG (reference sequence). With V trimmed by 2 bases and J by 6 bases, 1 base remained unmatched. The CDR3 loop spans 13 amino acids.

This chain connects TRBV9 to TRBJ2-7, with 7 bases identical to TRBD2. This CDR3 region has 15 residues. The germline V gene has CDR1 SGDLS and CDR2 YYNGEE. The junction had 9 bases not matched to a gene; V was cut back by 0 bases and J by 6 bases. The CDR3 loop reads CASSVVRLAVGEQYF. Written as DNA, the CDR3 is TGTGCCAGCAGCGTAGTTCGTCTAGCGGTGGGCGAGCAGTACTTC.

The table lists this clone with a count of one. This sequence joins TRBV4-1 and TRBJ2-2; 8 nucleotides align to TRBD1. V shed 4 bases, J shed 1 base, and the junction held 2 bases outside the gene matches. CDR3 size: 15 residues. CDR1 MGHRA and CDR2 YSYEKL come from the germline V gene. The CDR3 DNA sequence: TGCGCCAGCAGCCCAGGACAGGGGAACACCGGGGAGCTGTTTTTT. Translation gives CASSPGQGNTGELFF.